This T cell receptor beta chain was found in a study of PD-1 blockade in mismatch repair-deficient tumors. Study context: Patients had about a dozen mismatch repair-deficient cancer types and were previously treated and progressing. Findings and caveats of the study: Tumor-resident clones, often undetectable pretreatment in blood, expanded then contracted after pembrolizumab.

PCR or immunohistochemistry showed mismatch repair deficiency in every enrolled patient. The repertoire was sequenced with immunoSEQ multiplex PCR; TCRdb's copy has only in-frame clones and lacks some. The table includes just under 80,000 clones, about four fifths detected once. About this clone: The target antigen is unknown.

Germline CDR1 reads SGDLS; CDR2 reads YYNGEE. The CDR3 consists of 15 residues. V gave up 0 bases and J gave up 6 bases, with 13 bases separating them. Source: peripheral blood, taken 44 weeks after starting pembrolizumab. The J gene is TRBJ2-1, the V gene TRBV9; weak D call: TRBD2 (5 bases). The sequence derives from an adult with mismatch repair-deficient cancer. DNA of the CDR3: TGTGCCAGCAGCGTAGAGGCTATGGGAGCCAATGAGCAGTTCTTC. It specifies CASSVEAMGANEQFF.